This T cell receptor beta chain was sequenced for a study of long-term antiretroviral therapy in people with HIV. The CDR3 has 16 residues. With 4 bases removed from V and 5 bases from J, the gap between germline ends came to 20 bases. Germline lookup yields CDR1 MNHEY and CDR2 SVGAGI. Samples were assayed with immunoSEQ v3.0 at survey level. Sequencing used immunoSEQ multiplex PCR; TCRdb keeps in-frame clones, though not all of them. The sample consists of about 16,000 clones, around 88% of them appearing once. This TCR came from a woman under 40 with HIV. Sequences were derived from unsorted PBMCs, sampled more than 2.2 years before starting antiretroviral therapy. The gene calls are TRBV6-5 and TRBJ1-2; D not resolved. The CDR3 region has the DNA TGTGCCAGCAGTTCAACTAGGGCATCACTTGCATATGGCTACACCTTC. This translates into CASSSTRASLAYGYTF.